This T cell receptor (beta chain) comes out of a study of cytomegalovirus exposure and HLA in healthy donors. Broader study findings: Association of a missense DCLRE1C variant with TCR beta V- and J-gene trimming was reported in a later analysis. Reported findings show TCR beta sequences accurately forecast HLA-A and HLA-B alleles in most subjects. About 87% or about 30% of the time was how often most TCR beta V segments were productive, according to an earlier analysis.

Vbeta (60) and Jbeta (13) primers were used in the PCR. In the original analysis: Roughly 11 million of the about 80 million unique TCR beta chains counted in a later analysis were shared. Libraries were prepared by immunoSEQ multiplex PCR; TCRdb keeps only in-frame clonotypes and omits some of them. D and trimming were read from the DNA, whereas the V and J calls and clone size are those reported in that table. The sample includes approximately 100,000 clones, roughly 75% of them seen just once. J was trimmed by 2 bases and V by 4 bases; bases with no gene match: 14. The CDR3 length is 18 residues. Germline V lookup: CDR1 SGHTS, CDR2 YDEGEE. For this clone: The antigen remains unidentified.

Sequencing used PBMCs. The chain recombines TRBV5-8 with TRBJ2-1; 8 nucleotides match TRBD2. This clonotype was sampled from a male donor in good health and CMV-seropositive. In nucleotides, the CDR3 is TGTGCCAGCAGCCCGAAATCCGGCGCGGGGGGTACCTACAATGAGCAGTTCTTC. It is translated as CASSPKSGAGGTYNEQFF.